The next 11 T cell receptor beta chains were all read from a single sample in a study of control samples from healthy donors and cancer patients. The assay was immunoSEQ multiplex PCR, and TCRdb's table has in-frame clones only and misses some. The data show about 96,000 clones, over 90% seen once. Sequences were obtained from blood. All receptors come from a man between 18 and 29 years old in good health.

This clone was recorded once. This chain connects TRBV27 to TRBJ1-3, with D maybe TRBD1 (5 bases). CDR1 is MNHEY and CDR2 is SMNVEV in the germline V gene (reference sequence). The CDR3 consists of 16 residues. V was clipped by 6 bases and J by 2 bases, with 17 bases between them. The chain's CDR3 is CASSPLQGSPGNTIYF. The CDR3, as DNA: TGTGCCAGCAGCCCACTTCAGGGATCGCCTGGAAACACCATATATTTT.

The chain carries TRBV6-5 and TRBJ1-5; D unresolved. Germline V gives CDR1 MNHEY, CDR2 SVGAGI. This CDR3 spans 14 amino acids. Trimming pared 3 bases from V and 5 bases from J, leaving 11 bases between. This CDR3 reads CASSYQFGHQPQHF. CDR3 sequence (DNA): TGTGCCAGCAGTTATCAGTTCGGGCATCAGCCCCAGCATTTT.

This clone was recorded only once. V and J are TRBV27 and TRBJ1-5; unclear D gene. Germline assignment: CDR1 MNHEY and CDR2 SMNVEV (reference sequence). This CDR3 is 16 amino acids long. V lost 6 bases to trimming and J lost 0 bases, with 15 bases between them. The DNA of the CDR3 is TGTGCCAGCAGCCATGCCGGGCTAGATAGCAATCAGCCCCAGCATTTT. It translates to CASSHAGLDSNQPQHF.

This rearrangement joins TRBV12-3 or TRBV12-4 to TRBJ1-5; D gene ambiguous. The CDR3 totals 13 residues. With 3 bases removed from V and 4 bases from J, the gap between germline ends came to 7 bases. In nucleotides, the CDR3 is TGTGCCAGCAGTTTGGCCAAAAATCAGCCCCAGCATTTT. Translated, it gives CASSLAKNQPQHF.

The CDR3 sequence: CASSSLVGREGNQPQHF. In DNA, the CDR3 is TGTGCCAGTAGTTCCTTAGTAGGCCGTGAGGGCAATCAGCCCCAGCATTTT. The rearrangement joins TRBV19 to TRBJ1-5; the D is unclear. V shed 5 bases and J shed 2 bases, with 19 bases lying between them. In germline, CDR1 is LNHDA, CDR2 SQIVND (reference sequence). The length of the CDR3 is 17 residues.

The genes are TRBV18 and TRBJ1-5, with D perhaps matching TRBD1 (6 bases). The length of the CDR3 is 17 residues. CDR1 and CDR2 (germline): KGHSH, LQKENI. Trimming took off 2 bases at V and 0 bases at J, with 14 bases between the two ends. The CDR3 protein is CASSPMRAGDSNQPQHF. CDR3 DNA: TGTGCCAGCTCACCAATGAGGGCAGGGGATAGCAATCAGCCCCAGCATTTT. Variable domain in full (rest from reference TRBV18 and TRBJ1-5): NAGVMQNPRHLVRRRGQEARLRCSPMKGHSHVYWYRQLPEEGLKFMVYLQKENIIDESGMPKERFSAEFPKEGPSILRIQQVVRGDSAAYFCASSPMRAGDSNQPQHFGDGTRLSIL.

The V and J genes are TRBV19 and TRBJ2-7, with D tentatively TRBD2 (6 bases). V was cut by 5 bases and J by 4 bases, with 12 bases left in between. Germline-derived CDR1 and CDR2 are LNHDA and SQIVND (reference sequence). The CDR3 loop spans 13 amino acids. CDR3 loop: CASSWGLKYEQYF. CDR3 bases: TGTGCCAGTAGTTGGGGACTGAAATACGAGCAGTACTTC.

V usage is TRBV30 and J usage is TRBJ2-7; the D call may be TRBD1 or TRBD2 (7 bases each). Germline CDR1 GTSNPN, CDR2 SVGIG (reference sequence). The CDR3 is made up of 14 amino acids. With 6 bases removed from V and 6 bases from J, the gap between germline ends came to 21 bases. The CDR3 reads CACMTGRDLGEQYF. CDR3 sequence (DNA): TGTGCCTGCATGACAGGGAGGGACCTCGGCGAGCAGTACTTC. The complete variable domain, with remaining parts taken from reference TRBV30 and TRBJ2-7, reads SQTIHQWPATLVQPVGSPLSLECTVEGTSNPNLYWYRQAAGRGLQLLFYSVGIGQISSEVPQNLSASRPQDRQFILSSKKLLLSDSGFYLCACMTGRDLGEQYFGPGTRLTVT.

The chain is built from TRBV5-5 and TRBJ1-5; D uncertain. The V end lost 4 bases, the J end lost 0 bases, and 17 bases lay between the germline ends. Germline-derived CDR1 and CDR2 are SGHKS and YYEKEE (reference sequence). CDR3 length: 17 residues. This chain's CDR3 is CASSPSAQASSNQPQHF. In DNA, the CDR3 is TGTGCCAGCAGCCCCTCCGCGCAGGCGAGTAGCAATCAGCCCCAGCATTTT.

J is TRBJ2-1 and V is TRBV11-2, with D possibly matching TRBD1 (5 bases). The V gene lost 1 base and the J gene lost 7 bases, with 14 bases spanning the gap. The CDR3 consists of 15 residues. Germline CDR1 is SGHAT and CDR2 is FQNNGV. CDR3 amino acids: CASSLVGVSGNEQFF. The CDR3 DNA is TGTGCCAGCAGCTTAGTAGGGGTTAGTGGAAATGAGCAGTTCTTC.

The chain combines TRBV28 with TRBJ1-1; D might be TRBD1 (5 bases). V was trimmed by 4 bases and J by 1 base, leaving 10 bases between them. The germline gives CDR1 MDHEN, CDR2 SYDVKM. This CDR3 has 14 amino acids. The CDR3 region has the DNA TGTGCCAGCAGTTCCCCCGGGGCGAACACTGAAGCTTTCTTT. Protein product: CASSSPGANTEAFF.